The 13 T cell receptor beta chains reported below all come from one sample, sequenced in a study of glioma-infiltrating T cells. TCR alpha and beta CDR3 regions were amplified from RNA using iRepertoire nested multiplex PCR. Each CDR3 protein gets one entry after TCRdb re-called the multiplex PCR reads with MiXCR. The sample has 160,000 or so distinct CDR3 sequences, roughly 45% seen once. The material sequenced was glioma tissue, nonneoplastic brain tissue, or PBMCs (not recorded which). Receptor source: a human donor with low-grade glioma or glioblastoma, undergoing nonglioma brain surgery, or in good health (not recorded which).

This chain connects TRBV28 to TRBJ2-3; 9 bases match TRBD1. CDR1 is MDHEN, CDR2 SYDVKM, per germline. This CDR3 is 16 amino acids long. The CDR3 DNA reads as TGTGGCAGTTTAAGTGTGGGACAGGGAAGCACAGATACGCAGTATTTT. Protein product: CGSLSVGQGSTDTQYF. Based on the CDR3 plus reference TRBV28 and TRBJ2-3, the full variable domain is DVKVTQSSRYLVKRTGEKVFLECVQDMDHENMFWYRQDPGLGLRLIYFSYDVKMKEKGDIPEGYSVSREKKERFSLILESASTNQTSMYLCGSLSVGQGSTDTQYFGPGTRLTVL.

This clonotype has ten or more counts. This sequence joins TRBV7-9 and TRBJ1-5; TRBD1 matches 7 bases. Germline V gene sequence: CDR1 SEHNR, CDR2 FQNEAQ (reference sequence). The CDR3 runs 13 residues. Trimming at V came to 7 bases and at J to 4 bases, leaving 4 bases not matched to a gene. The CDR3 DNA sequence: TGTGCCAGCACCCCAGGGGGGAATCAGCCCCAGCATTTT. It yields the protein CASTPGGNQPQHF.

The chain combines TRBV19 with TRBJ2-5; tentatively, D is TRBD1 or TRBD2 (5 bases each). The CDR3 sequence is 14 residues long. V gave up 2 bases and J gave up 1 base, with 8 bases separating them. Germline V gene lookup returns CDR1 LNHDA and CDR2 SQIVND (reference sequence). The DNA of the CDR3 is TGTGCCAGTAGTATAATGGGGGTCCAAGAGACCCAGTACTTC. The encoded protein is CASSIMGVQETQYF.

This clonotype occurred a few times. V gene TRBV7-7 combines with J gene TRBJ2-2; possible D gene TRBD1, 5 bases. The CDR3 spans 14 residues. V was cut by 5 bases and J by 4 bases, with 11 bases left in between. Germline V gene lookup returns CDR1 SSHAT and CDR2 FNYEAQ (reference sequence). DNA of the CDR3: TGTGCCAGCAGCCCAGGGCCCATCACCGGGGAGCTGTTTTTT. It codes for CASSPGPITGELFF.

This chain joins TRBV2 and TRBJ1-4; 7 nucleotides agree with TRBD1. The CDR3 totals 18 residues. The V segment lost 6 bases and the J segment 2 bases; nucleotides outside the gene matches: 15. Germline V gene lookup returns CDR1 SNHLY and CDR2 FYNNEI. The CDR3 here is CASSARTDRRSTNEKLFF. DNA of the CDR3: TGTGCCAGCAGCGCTAGAACGGACAGGAGGAGTACTAATGAAAAACTGTTTTTT.

Comment on this clonotype: With a much larger clone just one base away, this may be a read error. This chain uses TRBV18 with TRBJ2-3, with D unclear. Germline V gene lookup returns CDR1 KGHSH and CDR2 LQKENI. Trimming stripped 6 bases from V and 5 bases from J, with 12 bases between. There are 13 residues in the CDR3. The CDR3 sequence is CASSEIIKDTQYF. CDR3 coding DNA: TGTGCCAGCTCTGAAATTATCAAAGATACGCAGTATTTT.

As concerns this clonotype: Given a much more abundant clone one base away, this may be a read error. The chain combines TRBV28 with TRBJ2-1; weak D call: TRBD2 (5 bases). The length of the CDR3 is 16 residues. Germline V gene sequence: CDR1 MDHEN, CDR2 SYDVKM. The CDR3, as DNA: TGTGCCAGCAGTTCAATGCCGACTACCACTTACAATCAGCAGTTCTTC. Translating gives CASSSMPTTTYNQQFF.

Concerning this clonotype itself: Possible read error: a much larger clone is one base away. This chain uses TRBV20-1 with TRBJ2-5; 11 bases are shared with TRBD2. Germline CDR1 and CDR2: DFQATT and SNEGSKA (reference sequence). This CDR3 region has 15 residues. The CDR3 sequence is CSATRSGRGGETKYF. The CDR3 nucleotides are TGCAGTGCTACCCGTAGCGGGAGGGGGGGAGAGACCAAGTACTTC.

This clonotype was seen a handful of times. This chain uses TRBV2 with TRBJ2-7; D perhaps matches TRBD1 (5 bases). The CDR3 totals 14 residues. From germline, CDR1 is SNHLY and CDR2 FYNNEI. Trimming removed 2 bases at V and 5 bases at J, with 13 bases between. The DNA for the CDR3 is TGTGCCAGCAGTGAATTACCAGGGCCTCACGAGCAGTACTTC. Translation gives CASSELPGPHEQYF.

This clonotype was detected ten times or more. The junction and the germline gene differ at one end; a read error may be behind it. The chain combines TRBV28 with TRBJ2-5, with D hard to call. The CDR3 extends over 12 amino acids. Germline lookup yields CDR1 MDHEN and CDR2 SYDVKM. This chain's CDR3 is CASSLETETQYF. For the CDR3, the DNA is TGCGCCAGCAGCTTGGAAACGGAGACCCAGTACTTC.

This clonotype was found many times. The chain combines TRBV6-1 with TRBJ2-3, with D unresolved. Germline V gene sequence: CDR1 MNHNS, CDR2 SASEGT. CDR3 length: 13 residues. V was trimmed by 8 bases and J by 4 bases, leaving 13 bases between them. The CDR3 reads CASSVVIADTQYF. As DNA, the CDR3 is TGTGCCAGCTCGGTGGTTATCGCAGATACGCAGTATTTT.

The CDR3 sequence is CASSPFLAGGYNEQFF. The CDR3 coding sequence is TGTGCCAGCAGTCCTTTTCTCGCGGGAGGTTACAATGAGCAGTTCTTC. This chain joins TRBV3-1 and TRBJ2-1; 8 bases line up with TRBD2. The V gene end was trimmed by 6 bases and the J gene end by 4 bases; junction bases not matched to a gene: 11. Germline values: CDR1 LGHDT, CDR2 YNNKEL (reference sequence). The CDR3 sequence is 16 residues long.

Written as DNA, the CDR3 is TGTGCCAGCTCACCAAATCAACGGGACGATGTCTACACCTTC. Its protein product is CASSPNQRDDVYTF. This chain links TRBV18 with TRBJ1-2, with D maybe TRBD1 (5 bases). Trimming pared 2 bases from V and 10 bases from J, leaving 17 bases between. Germline CDR1 KGHSH, CDR2 LQKENI. This CDR3 spans 14 amino acids.